This TCR beta chain appears in the sequencing data of a study of T cell responses to AZD1222 COVID-19 vaccine. Points from the study as a whole: Dominant CD4 TCR responses targeted spike regions 160-218 and 743-854. Spike-specific TCRs gained breadth and depth after people received two AZD1222 doses.

Some clones are missing from TCRdb's copy, which holds only in-frame ones; the method was immunoSEQ multiplex PCR. The sample gives around 130,000 clones, 80% to 95% of which show up once; about 4.1% is in the top ten. Investigators merged groups given second doses at roughly 4 or roughly 12 weeks. V was pared by 2 bases and J by 5 bases, with 8 bases between. This CDR3 spans 13 amino acids. On this clone itself: Antigen: not known.

The origin of this receptor is an adult who received the AZD1222 COVID-19 vaccine. This chain uses TRBV12-3 or TRBV12-4 with TRBJ2-3, with D uncertain. The starting material was peripheral blood, obtained 28 days after the second AZD1222 dose. This CDR3 is CASSLNNIDTQYF. The CDR3 nucleotides read TGTGCCAGCAGTTTAAATAATATAGATACGCAGTATTTT.